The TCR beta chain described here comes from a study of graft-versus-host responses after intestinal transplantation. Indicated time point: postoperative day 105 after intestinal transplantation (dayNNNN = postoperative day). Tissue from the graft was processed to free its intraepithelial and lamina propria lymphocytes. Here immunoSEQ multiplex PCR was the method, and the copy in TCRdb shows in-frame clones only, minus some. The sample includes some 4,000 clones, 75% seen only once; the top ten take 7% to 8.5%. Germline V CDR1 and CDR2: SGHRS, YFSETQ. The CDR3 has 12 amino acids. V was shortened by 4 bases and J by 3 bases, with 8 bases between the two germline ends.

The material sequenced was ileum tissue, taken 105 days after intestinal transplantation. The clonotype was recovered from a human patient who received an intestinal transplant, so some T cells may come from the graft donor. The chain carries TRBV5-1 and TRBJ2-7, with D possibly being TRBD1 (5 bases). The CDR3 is CASSPDNYEQYF. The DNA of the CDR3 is TGCGCCAGCAGCCCGGACAACTACGAGCAGTACTTC.